This T cell receptor beta chain emerged from a study of radiation and T cells in renal cell carcinoma (dated by TCRdb to 2018 to 2020). Background for the entire study: Samples were obtained from a clinical trial, in which 15 Gy stereotactic body radiation therapy was delivered to primary renal cell carcinomas and nephrectomy was performed 4 weeks later. In the 53 samples combined, some 4 million unique CDR3 nucleotide sequences were found, encoding 3,000,000 or so unique CDR3 amino acid sequences. In total, 50 to 55 samples underwent TCR beta sequencing: around 25 tumors plus 27 peripheral blood samples.

Summary of the overall study and its limitations: Because pretreatment tumor biopsies were not available, the study could not determine whether clonotypes were already present within the tumor at baseline. Tracking of blood repertoire dynamics stopped at more than three weeks after treatment, with no follow-up past that point. The single-armed trial design could not address effects of radiation dose or scheduling on the TCR repertoire. Top tumor clonotypes rose in blood from baseline to 2 weeks post-radiation, then contracted by 4 weeks, suggesting transient expansion of tumor-resident clones.

TCR beta libraries were generated from genomic DNA with the immunoSEQ kit, following the manufacturer's recommendations. To prepare the libraries, a first multiplex PCR with proprietary primers was run, followed by a second PCR that added unique barcodes, and a bead cleanup was done after each round. Each sample batch included a kit-provided positive control reaction and a negative control reaction. The final libraries were assessed on an Agilent 4200 TapeStation D1000 ScreenTape, pooled by volume, and quantified by qPCR. Sequencing was performed on an Illumina NextSeq500 with a MidOutput 150-cycle cartridge, and 156 Read1 and 15 Index1 cycles were run with kit custom primers. The pooled library was loaded at about 0.93 pM with approximately 18% PhiX control spiked in. Under the source paper's analysis protocol: Vendor-processed data were analyzed in R, and a clonotype was defined as all T cells sharing the same CDR3 nucleotide sequence. For clone abundance analyses, frequencies were normalized to the 10,000 most abundant clones in each sample. Public T cell clones, averaging fewer than five per sample, were removed before analysis. Tumor-enriched clonotypes and baseline blood-enriched clonotypes were defined as those with an abundance difference of at least 32-fold between compartments. Clonotypes expanded or contracted between blood time points were identified with a beta-binomial differential abundance model. Tumor-blood repertoire similarity was measured with the Baroni-Urbani and Buser coefficient, and groups were compared using two-tailed Wilcoxon tests in R. TCRdb re-hosts the immuneACCESS table, in-frame sequences only. Its copies lack some clones; in the studies checked, an unresolved V gene accounts for under half of them, and the cause for the rest is not known. V, J and clone size were drawn from that table, and D and trimming were deduced from the DNA. This sample holds 130,000 or so clones; 70% to 90% were observed only once. The top ten constitute approximately 12% of the sample.

In light of the paper, this sample's time point label describes: baseline pretreatment blood. The treatment or condition tag for this specimen amounts to: 15 Gy SBRT to primary tumor, nephrectomy 4 weeks later. To follow tumor-enriched clonotypes, serial peripheral blood was collected from radiation-treated patients at baseline and at 2 weeks and 4 weeks after SBRT. Every patient's renal cell carcinoma showed clear cell pathology. The QIAamp DNA Blood Mini Kit (Qiagen) was used to prepare genomic DNA for TCR sequencing. The analyses included only samples that passed all quality control checks. CDR1 and CDR2 were assigned from the germline V gene (reference sequence) as SEHNR and FQNEAQ. The CDR3 runs 16 residues from the cysteine to the phenylalanine. Only the CDR3 portion is preserved as DNA: 48 bases, with reading frame beginning at the first base. V loses 5 bases of germline sequence and J loses 5 bases, and the interval between the two ends is 16 bases.

Turning to this clone: Its antigen remains unidentified. Base qualities were left out, and no much larger clone turns up one base away.

The origin of this receptor is a woman aged 45-65 years with renal cell carcinoma. The input for sequencing was blood, taken from a patient whose treatment included radiotherapy and nephrectomy. The rearranged segments are TRBV7-9 and TRBJ1-6, and possibly TRBD1, on 6 matching bases. This receptor has the CDR3 CASSPSQGSHNSPLHF. The DNA is TGTGCCAGCAGCCCGAGCCAGGGGAGTCATAATTCACCCCTCCACTTT.